The 8 T cell receptor beta chains below all came from one sample that was sequenced in a study of tumor-infiltrating lymphocytes in primary liver carcinoma. Blood RNA was derived from unsorted whole blood, and germline DNA was extracted too. TCR beta cDNA was made from 400 to 500 ng total RNA with a constant-region primer. Slightly modified ARM-PCR served as the procedure for the TCR beta libraries. These libraries came from three rounds of nested multiplex PCR. Each of the first two PCR rounds ran approximately 9 cycles with TRBV1-TRBV30 forward and C-beta reverse primers. TCRdb recomputed calls from the multiplex PCR reads with MiXCR, one row per CDR3 protein. The profile shows around 330,000 distinct CDR3 sequences, 55% to 65% of them singletons. The specimen sequenced was peripheral blood. These receptors all come from a man aged 35 to 55 with primary liver carcinoma and hepatitis B virus infection.

V gene TRBV10-3 combines with J gene TRBJ2-1; 7 positions agree with TRBD2. Germline V gives CDR1 ENHRY, CDR2 SYGVKD. CDR3 length: 16 residues. The V gene end was trimmed by 10 bases and the J gene end by 8 bases; junction bases not matched to a gene: 20. The CDR3 DNA is TGTGCCACCGGACCCGGGGGGAGGCCCTCGGAAGATGAGCAGTTCTTC. This gives the protein CATGPGGRPSEDEQFF.

This clonotype has a handful of counts. This chain links TRBV14 with TRBJ2-5; TRBD2 matches at 8 bases. V trimming: 4 bases; J trimming: 5 bases; junction bases outside the gene matches: 18. Germline-derived CDR1 and CDR2 are SGHDN and FVKESK. CDR3 length: 18 amino acids. The CDR3 DNA is TGTGCCAGCAGCCCCTTTAAACCCCAAGCGGGAGTAGTGGAGACCCAGTACTTC. It encodes CASSPFKPQAGVVETQYF.

Remarks on this clonotype: Sequence at one end of the junction differs from germline and may be a read error. This chain connects TRBV29-1 to TRBJ2-3; 13 bases are a match to TRBD2. The CDR3 covers 14 residues. Germline V CDR1 and CDR2: SQVTM, ANQGSEA. CDR3 sequence: CGVGTSGRADTRYF. The CDR3 bases are TGCGGCGTTGGAACTAGCGGGAGGGCAGATACGCGGTATTTT.

In its sample, this clonotype was seen once. A much larger clone differs from this one at a single base, so this may be a read error. The chain joins TRBV6-2 or TRBV6-3 to TRBJ1-2; D is uncertain. This CDR3 comprises 12 residues. Germline lookup yields CDR1 MNHEY and CDR2 SVGEGT. V shed 5 bases and J shed 4 bases, with 8 bases lying between them. The CDR3 protein is CASSPHGYGYTF. CDR3 bases: TGTGCCAGCAGTCCTCATGGCTATGGCTACACCTTC.

This clonotype was observed a handful of times. The chain uses TRBV5-1 and TRBJ2-5; the D gene is possibly TRBD2 (5 bases). This CDR3 has 13 amino acids. The germline V gene encodes CDR1 SGHRS and CDR2 YFSETQ. V was clipped by 4 bases and J by 5 bases, with 12 bases between them. CDR3 bases: TGCGCCAGCAGCAACCCGGGATCGGAGACCCAGTACTTC. Translated: CASSNPGSETQYF.

The table lists this clonotype with a few counts. A much more abundant neighbour one base away suggests this may be a read error. The CDR3 DNA reads as TGTGCCAGCGGGCTAGCGGGATTCTACAGTGAGCAGTTCTTC. Its protein is CASGLAGFYSEQFF. J is TRBJ2-1 and V is TRBV6-2 or TRBV6-3; 9 nucleotides match TRBD2. The CDR3 runs 14 residues. The V gene's germline CDR1 is MNHEY and CDR2 SVGEGT.

The chain employs TRBV28 and TRBJ2-7; D uncertain. The V gene's germline CDR1 is MDHEN and CDR2 SYDVKM. CDR3 size: 14 residues. The V and J ends lost 2 bases and 1 base respectively, with 9 bases between them. The CDR3 sequence: CASSLPSSSYEQYF. The DNA of the CDR3 is TGTGCCAGCAGTTTACCATCGTCTTCCTACGAGCAGTACTTC.

The chain couples TRBV19 to TRBJ2-1; the match to TRBD2 covers 11 bases. Per germline, CDR1 LNHDA and CDR2 SQIVND (reference sequence). The length of the CDR3 is 17 residues. J gave up 8 bases and V 3 bases, and 12 bases lay outside the gene matches. The CDR3 spells CASSMFASGRFGDEQFF. The CDR3 DNA follows: TGTGCCAGTAGTATGTTTGCTAGCGGGAGGTTCGGCGATGAGCAGTTCTTC. Complete variable domain (other parts from reference TRBV19 and TRBJ2-1): DGGITQSPKYLFRKEGQNVTLSCEQNLNHDAMYWYRQDPGQGLRLIYYSQIVNDFQKGDIAEGYSVSREKKESFPLTVTSAQKNPTAFYLCASSMFASGRFGDEQFFGPGTRLTVL.